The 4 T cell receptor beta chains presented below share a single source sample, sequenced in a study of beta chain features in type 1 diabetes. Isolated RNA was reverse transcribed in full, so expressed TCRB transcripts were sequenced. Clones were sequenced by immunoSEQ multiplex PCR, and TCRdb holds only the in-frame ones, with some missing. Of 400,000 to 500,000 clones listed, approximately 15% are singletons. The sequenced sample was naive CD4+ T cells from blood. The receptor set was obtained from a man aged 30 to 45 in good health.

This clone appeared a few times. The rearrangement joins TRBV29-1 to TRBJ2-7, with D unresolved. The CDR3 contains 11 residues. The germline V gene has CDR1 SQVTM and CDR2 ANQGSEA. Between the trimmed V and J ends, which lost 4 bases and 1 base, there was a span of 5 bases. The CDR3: CSVGLSYEQYF. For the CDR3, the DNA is TGCAGCGTTGGCCTTTCCTACGAGCAGTACTTC.

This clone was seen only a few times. The CDR3: CAKREGAYSPLHF. The CDR3 DNA sequence: TGTGCCAAAAGGGAGGGGGCCTATTCACCCCTCCACTTT. The rearrangement joins TRBV10-3 to TRBJ1-6; 7 nucleotides agree with TRBD1. V trimming: 10 bases; J trimming: 8 bases; junction bases outside the gene matches: 8. CDR1 and CDR2 (germline): ENHRY, SYGVKD. This CDR3 contains 13 residues.

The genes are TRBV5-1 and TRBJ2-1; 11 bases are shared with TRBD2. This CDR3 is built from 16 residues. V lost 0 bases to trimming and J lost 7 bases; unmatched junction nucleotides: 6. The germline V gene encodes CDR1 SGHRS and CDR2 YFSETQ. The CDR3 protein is CASSLAGSSGRNEQFF. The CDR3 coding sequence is TGCGCCAGCAGCTTGGCCGGGTCTAGCGGGAGGAATGAGCAGTTCTTC.

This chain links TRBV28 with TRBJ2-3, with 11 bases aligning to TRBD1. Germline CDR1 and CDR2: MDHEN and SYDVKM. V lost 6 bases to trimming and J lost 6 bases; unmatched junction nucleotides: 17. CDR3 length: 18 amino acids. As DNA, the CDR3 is TGTGCCAGCAGCCCGGCCCGGGCACCGGGACAGGGGGGGGATACGCAGTATTTT. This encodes CASSPARAPGQGGDTQYF.